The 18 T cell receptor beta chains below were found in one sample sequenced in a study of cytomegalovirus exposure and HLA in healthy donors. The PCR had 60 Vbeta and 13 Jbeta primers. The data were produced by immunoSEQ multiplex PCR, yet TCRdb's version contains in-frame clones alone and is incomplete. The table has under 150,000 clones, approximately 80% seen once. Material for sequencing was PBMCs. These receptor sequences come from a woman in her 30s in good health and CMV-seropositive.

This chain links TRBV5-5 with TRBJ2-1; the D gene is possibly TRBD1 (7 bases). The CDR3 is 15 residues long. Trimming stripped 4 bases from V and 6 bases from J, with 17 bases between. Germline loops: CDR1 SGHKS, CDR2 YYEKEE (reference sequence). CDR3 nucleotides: TGTGCCAGCAGCGGGTCAAACAGGGGAGGCAATGAGCAGTTCTTC. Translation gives CASSGSNRGGNEQFF.

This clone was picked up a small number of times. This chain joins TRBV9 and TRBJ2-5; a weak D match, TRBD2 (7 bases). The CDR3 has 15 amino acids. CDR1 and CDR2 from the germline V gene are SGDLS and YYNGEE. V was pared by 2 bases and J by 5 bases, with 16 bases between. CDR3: CASSVFGGLGETQYF. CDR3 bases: TGTGCCAGCAGCGTTTTCGGGGGGCTTGGGGAGACCCAGTACTTC.

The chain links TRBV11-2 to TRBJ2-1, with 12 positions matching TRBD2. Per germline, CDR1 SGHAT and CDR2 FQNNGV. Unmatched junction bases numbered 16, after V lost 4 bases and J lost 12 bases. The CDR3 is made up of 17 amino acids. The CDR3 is CASSSIRLAGARRGQFF. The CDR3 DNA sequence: TGTGCCAGCAGCTCCATACGACTAGCGGGAGCCCGCAGGGGGCAGTTCTTC.

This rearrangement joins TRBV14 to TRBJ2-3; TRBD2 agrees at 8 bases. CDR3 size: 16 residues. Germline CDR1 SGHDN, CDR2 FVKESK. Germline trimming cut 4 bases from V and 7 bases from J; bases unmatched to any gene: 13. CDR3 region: CASSPGASGYLNTQYF. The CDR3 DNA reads TGTGCCAGCAGCCCAGGGGCTAGCGGGTACCTAAATACGCAGTATTTT.

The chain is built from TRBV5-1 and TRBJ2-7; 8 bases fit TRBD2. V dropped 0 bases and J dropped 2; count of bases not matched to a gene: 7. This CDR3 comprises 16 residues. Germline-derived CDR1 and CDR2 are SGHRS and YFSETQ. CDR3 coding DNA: TGCGCCAGCAGCTTGGCCGGTCGGGAGGGCACCTACGAGCAGTACTTC. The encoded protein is CASSLAGREGTYEQYF.

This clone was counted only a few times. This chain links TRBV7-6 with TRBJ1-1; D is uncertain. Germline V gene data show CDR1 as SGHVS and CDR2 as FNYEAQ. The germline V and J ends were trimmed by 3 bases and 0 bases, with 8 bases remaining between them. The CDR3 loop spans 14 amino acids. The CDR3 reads CASSFNGMNTEAFF. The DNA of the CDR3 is TGTGCCAGCAGCTTCAACGGGATGAACACTGAAGCTTTCTTT.

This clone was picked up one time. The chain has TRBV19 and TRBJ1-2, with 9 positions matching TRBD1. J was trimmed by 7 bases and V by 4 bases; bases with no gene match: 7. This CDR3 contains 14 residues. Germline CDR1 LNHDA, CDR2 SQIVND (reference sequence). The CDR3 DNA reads TGTGCCAGTAGTAGCGTACAGGGGGCGGGTGGCTACACCTTC. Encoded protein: CASSSVQGAGGYTF.

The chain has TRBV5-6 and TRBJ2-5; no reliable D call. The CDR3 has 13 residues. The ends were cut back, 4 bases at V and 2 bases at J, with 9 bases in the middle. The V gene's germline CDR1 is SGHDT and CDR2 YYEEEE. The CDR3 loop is CASSGLIQETQYF. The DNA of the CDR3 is TGTGCCAGCAGCGGGCTGATTCAAGAGACCCAGTACTTC. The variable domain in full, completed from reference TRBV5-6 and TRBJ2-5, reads DAGVTQSPTHLIKTRGQQVTLRCSPKSGHDTVSWYQQALGQGPQFIFQYYEEEERQRGNFPDRFSGHQFPNYSSELNVNALLLGDSALYLCASSGLIQETQYFGPGTRLLVL.

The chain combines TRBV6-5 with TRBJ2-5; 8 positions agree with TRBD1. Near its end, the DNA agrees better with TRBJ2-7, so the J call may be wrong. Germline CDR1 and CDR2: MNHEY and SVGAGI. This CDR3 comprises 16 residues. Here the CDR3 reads CASSYQYRGVTYEQYF. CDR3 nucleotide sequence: TGTGCCAGCAGTTACCAGTACAGGGGGGTAACCTACGAGCAGTACTTC.

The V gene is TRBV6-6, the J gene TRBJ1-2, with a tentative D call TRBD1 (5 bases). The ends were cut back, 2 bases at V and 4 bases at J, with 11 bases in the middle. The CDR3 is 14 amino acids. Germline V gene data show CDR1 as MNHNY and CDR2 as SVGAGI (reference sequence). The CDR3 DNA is TGTGCCAGCAGTTACGGGCAGGGAGGCTATGGCTACACCTTC. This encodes CASSYGQGGYGYTF.

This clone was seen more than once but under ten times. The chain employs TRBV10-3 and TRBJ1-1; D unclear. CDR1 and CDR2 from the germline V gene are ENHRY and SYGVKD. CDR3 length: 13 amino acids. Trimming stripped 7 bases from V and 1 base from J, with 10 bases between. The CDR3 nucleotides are TGTGCCATCACTTTACAAGAGAACACTGAAGCTTTCTTT. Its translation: CAITLQENTEAFF.

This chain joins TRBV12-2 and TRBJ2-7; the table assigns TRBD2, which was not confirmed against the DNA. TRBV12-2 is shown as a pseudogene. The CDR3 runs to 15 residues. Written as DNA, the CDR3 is TGTGCAAGTCGCTTAGAGTCTAGAAAAGGCTACGAGCAGTACTTC. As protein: CASRLESRKGYEQYF.

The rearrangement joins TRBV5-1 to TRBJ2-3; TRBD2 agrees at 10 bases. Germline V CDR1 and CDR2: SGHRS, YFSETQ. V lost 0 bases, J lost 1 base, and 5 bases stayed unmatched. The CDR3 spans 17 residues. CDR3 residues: CASSLGPTSGGTDTQYF. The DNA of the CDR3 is TGCGCCAGCAGCTTGGGGCCAACTAGCGGGGGCACAGATACGCAGTATTTT.

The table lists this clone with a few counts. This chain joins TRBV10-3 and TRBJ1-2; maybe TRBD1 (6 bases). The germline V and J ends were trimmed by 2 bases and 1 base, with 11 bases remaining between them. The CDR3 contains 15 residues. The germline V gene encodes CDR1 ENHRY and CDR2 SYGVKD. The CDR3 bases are TGTGCCATCAGTGAGGGACAGATATTTAACTATGGCTACACCTTC. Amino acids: CAISEGQIFNYGYTF.

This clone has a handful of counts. The CDR3 DNA follows: TGCGCCAGCAGCCAAGATAGAGGATTCGGGGAGCTGTTTTTT. Translating it yields CASSQDRGFGELFF. This chain connects TRBV4-1 to TRBJ2-2; no clear D. The CDR3 length is 14 residues. Germline CDR1 reads MGHRA; CDR2 reads YSYEKL. V shed 0 bases and J shed 7 bases, with 9 bases lying between them.

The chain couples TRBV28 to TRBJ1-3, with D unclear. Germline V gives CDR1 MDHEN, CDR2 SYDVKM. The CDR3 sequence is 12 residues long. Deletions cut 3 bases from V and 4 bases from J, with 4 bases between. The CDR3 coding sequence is TGTGCCAGCAGTTTTCTAGGAAACACCATATATTTT. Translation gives CASSFLGNTIYF.

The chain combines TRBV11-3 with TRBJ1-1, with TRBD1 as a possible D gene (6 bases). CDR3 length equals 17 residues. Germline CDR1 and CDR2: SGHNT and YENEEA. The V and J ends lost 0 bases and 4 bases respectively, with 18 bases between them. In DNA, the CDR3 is TGTGCCAGCAGCTTAGATTGGGGGCGTAGTGAGGGCACTGAAGCTTTCTTT. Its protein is CASSLDWGRSEGTEAFF.

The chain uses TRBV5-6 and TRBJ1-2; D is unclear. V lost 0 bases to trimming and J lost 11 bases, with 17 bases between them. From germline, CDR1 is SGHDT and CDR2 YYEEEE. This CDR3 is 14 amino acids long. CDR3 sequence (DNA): TGTGCCAGCAGCTTGGAGGGTTACCCAAGCGGGTACACCTTC. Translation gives CASSLEGYPSGYTF.